One and the same sample provided the 13 T cell receptor beta chains below, sequenced in a study of blood T cell repertoires in COVID-19. TCRdb's copy holds only in-frame clones and misses some; the assay was immunoSEQ multiplex PCR. The data hold around 450,000 clones, with around 87% observed a single time. The specimen was PBMCs or T cells enriched from blood (not recorded which). The receptors stem from a woman in her late teens or twenties who had recovered from COVID-19.

The CDR3 DNA reads TGCGCCAGCAGCTTTGGCCCAAACACTGAAGCTTTCTTT. This translates into CASSFGPNTEAFF. V and J are TRBV5-1 and TRBJ1-1, with D hard to call. V was cut by 2 bases and J by 2 bases, with 7 bases left in between. Germline CDR1 reads SGHRS; CDR2 reads YFSETQ. The CDR3 consists of 13 residues.

This sequence joins TRBV24-1 and TRBJ2-1, with TRBD1 as a possible D gene (6 bases). Germline CDR1 is KGHDR and CDR2 is SFDVKD. The CDR3 consists of 11 residues. The ends were cut back, 7 bases at V and 10 bases at J, with 10 bases in the middle. In nucleotides, the CDR3 is TGTGCCACCAGCGACAGGCAAGAGCAGTTCTTC. Its translation is CATSDRQEQFF.

The genes are TRBV12-5 and TRBJ2-7, with a tentative D call TRBD1 (6 bases). Germline V gene data show CDR1 as LGHNT and CDR2 as FRNRAP. CDR3 length: 15 amino acids. V lost 0 bases to trimming and J lost 1 base, with 10 bases between them. CDR3 residues: CASGLVVGQSYEQYF. The CDR3 DNA reads TGTGCTAGTGGTTTGGTAGTCGGACAGTCCTACGAGCAGTACTTC.

DNA of the CDR3: TGTGCCAGTAGTCCACGGGGGAGCGGGGGGCTTGCGATTCAGTACTTC. The encoded protein is CASSPRGSGGLAIQYF. The chain links TRBV19 to TRBJ2-4, with TRBD2 matching over 9 bases. Per the germline V gene, CDR1 is LNHDA and CDR2 is SQIVND (reference sequence). This CDR3 comprises 16 residues. The V segment lost 5 bases and the J segment 10 bases; nucleotides outside the gene matches: 15.

CDR3 coding DNA: TGTGCCAGCAGTTTCGACAGACCAAATGGCTACACCTTC. As protein: CASSFDRPNGYTF. V gene TRBV12-3 or TRBV12-4 combines with J gene TRBJ1-2, with D possibly TRBD1 on 5 matching bases. V was trimmed by 3 bases and J by 6 bases, leaving 11 bases between them. CDR3 length: 13 amino acids.

V usage is TRBV4-1 and J usage is TRBJ1-6; tentatively, D is TRBD1 (6 bases). The length of the CDR3 is 16 residues. Trimming took off 4 bases at V and 0 bases at J, with 10 bases between the two ends. CDR1 is MGHRA and CDR2 is YSYEKL in the germline V gene. The CDR3 is CASSPDRSSYNSPLHF. The CDR3 DNA follows: TGCGCCAGCAGCCCGGACAGAAGCTCCTATAATTCACCCCTCCACTTT.

The chain links TRBV10-3 to TRBJ2-7; 7 nucleotides align to TRBD1. This CDR3 is 11 amino acids long. Germline CDR1 reads ENHRY; CDR2 reads SYGVKD. Germline trimming cut 8 bases from V and 3 bases from J; bases unmatched to any gene: 1. In nucleotides, the CDR3 is TGTGCCATCCAGGGGGACTACGAGCAGTACTTC. Translated: CAIQGDYEQYF.

The chain couples TRBV2 to TRBJ2-1; the D gene is possibly TRBD2 (6 bases). This CDR3 comprises 14 residues. Trimming removed 7 bases at V and 5 bases at J, with 15 bases between. The germline V gene encodes CDR1 SNHLY and CDR2 FYNNEI. This CDR3 is CASKGGVGNNEQFF. CDR3 DNA: TGTGCCAGCAAAGGAGGGGTGGGGAACAATGAGCAGTTCTTC.

The V call is TRBV28, the J call TRBJ2-3; 7 bases match TRBD2. V lost 4 bases to trimming and J lost 4 bases; unmatched junction nucleotides: 14. This CDR3 has 17 amino acids. Germline lookup yields CDR1 MDHEN and CDR2 SYDVKM. The CDR3 here is CASSSKPGEGQADTQYF. CDR3 coding DNA: TGTGCCAGCAGTTCAAAACCCGGGGAGGGCCAAGCAGATACGCAGTATTTT.

DNA for the CDR3: TGTGCCAGCAGTGGTGGGACAGGGGGAGGAAAGCCCCAGCATTTT. Translating gives CASSGGTGGGKPQHF. The chain combines TRBV2 with TRBJ1-5; the match to TRBD1 covers 11 bases. V lost 4 bases to trimming and J lost 8 bases; unmatched junction nucleotides: 7. The CDR3 contains 15 residues. Germline assignment: CDR1 SNHLY and CDR2 FYNNEI.

CDR3 sequence: CASSFREQYF. The CDR3 bases are TGTGCCAGCAGTTTCCGCGAGCAGTACTTC. This rearrangement joins TRBV12-3 or TRBV12-4 to TRBJ2-7; unclear D gene. The CDR3 has 10 residues. V shed 3 bases and J shed 6 bases, with 3 bases lying between them.

The genes are TRBV7-3 and TRBJ2-2, with TRBD2 matching over 12 bases. The CDR3 has 16 amino acids. The V segment lost 2 bases and the J segment 6 bases; nucleotides outside the gene matches: 4. Germline CDR1 SGHTA, CDR2 FQGTGA. CDR3 residues: CASSLQTSGGPGELFF. As DNA, the CDR3 is TGTGCCAGCAGCTTACAGACTAGCGGGGGACCCGGGGAGCTGTTTTTT. Variable domain in full (rest from reference TRBV7-3 and TRBJ2-2): GAGVSQTPSNKVTEKGKYVELRCDPISGHTALYWYRQSLGQGPEFLIYFQGTGAADDSGLPNDRFFAVRPEGSVSTLKIQRTERGDSAVYLCASSLQTSGGPGELFFGEGSRLTVL.

This sequence joins TRBV18 and TRBJ2-5; the match to TRBD1 covers 10 bases. The CDR3 has 14 amino acids. In germline, CDR1 is KGHSH, CDR2 LQKENI. Trimming at V came to 8 bases and at J to 5 bases, leaving 8 bases not matched to a gene. The CDR3 region is CASTETDRGETQYF. CDR3 DNA sequence: TGTGCCAGCACTGAAACGGACAGGGGGGAGACCCAGTACTTC.